What follows are 23 T cell receptor beta chains derived from one specimen sequenced in a study of T cell changes during pregnancy in multiple sclerosis. Clones were sequenced by immunoSEQ multiplex PCR, and TCRdb holds only the in-frame ones, with some missing. The sample shows some 60,000 clones, 90% of them seen only once. The sample here was peripheral blood, taken in the first trimester of pregnancy. The receptors come from a female donor in good health, enrolled as a control in a pregnancy study.

The table lists this clone with a count of one. The rearrangement joins TRBV4-1 to TRBJ2-5; possible D gene TRBD2, 6 bases. Germline V lookup: CDR1 MGHRA, CDR2 YSYEKL. Trimming pared 3 bases from V and 0 bases from J, leaving 11 bases between. The CDR3 runs to 15 residues. The CDR3 protein is CASSQELAYQETQYF. CDR3 DNA sequence: TGCGCCAGCAGCCAGGAGCTAGCGTACCAAGAGACCCAGTACTTC.

In its sample, this clone was seen a few times. J is TRBJ1-5 and V is TRBV7-8; weak D call: TRBD1 (6 bases). Deletions cut 4 bases from V and 0 bases from J, with 10 bases between. This CDR3 spans 15 amino acids. The germline CDR1 and CDR2 sequences are SGHVS and FQNEAQ. CDR3 amino acids: CASSYTGYSNQPQHF. The CDR3 nucleotides are TGTGCCAGCAGCTATACAGGGTATAGCAATCAGCCCCAGCATTTT. Supplemented by reference TRBV7-8 and TRBJ1-5, the full variable domain reads GAGVSQSPRYKVAKRGQDVALRCDPISGHVSLFWYQQALGQGPEFLTYFQNEAQLDKSGLPSDRFFAERPEGSVSTLKIQRTQQEDSAVYLCASSYTGYSNQPQHFGDGTRLSIL.

The chain links TRBV7-9 to TRBJ1-2; 8 nucleotides match TRBD1. Germline CDR1 is SEHNR and CDR2 is FQNEAQ (reference sequence). The CDR3 spans 14 residues. V was clipped by 1 base and J by 2 bases; unmatched bases: 0. The CDR3 DNA sequence: TGTGCCAGCAGCTTAGGACAGGGGAACTATGGCTACACCTTC. Its translation is CASSLGQGNYGYTF. Based on the CDR3 plus reference TRBV7-9 and TRBJ1-2, the full variable domain is DTGVSQNPRHKITKRGQNVTFRCDPISEHNRLYWYRQTLGQGPEFLTYFQNEAQLEKSRLLSDRFSAERPKGSFSTLEIQRTEQGDSAMYLCASSLGQGNYGYTFGSGTRLTVV.

The chain combines TRBV6-1 with TRBJ2-1; TRBD2 aligns across 13 bases. CDR1 and CDR2 from the germline V gene are MNHNS and SASEGT. The CDR3 length is 14 residues. Trimming cost V 8 bases and J 10 bases; bases outside gene matches: 8. This chain's CDR3 is CASDPGLAGAEQFF. CDR3 nucleotide sequence: TGTGCCAGCGACCCCGGACTAGCGGGAGCAGAGCAGTTCTTC.

The table lists this clone with a few counts. The chain uses TRBV27 and TRBJ1-2, with D possibly being TRBD1 (6 bases). The V and J ends lost 2 bases and 6 bases respectively, with 10 bases between them. The CDR3 contains 13 residues. Germline V gene lookup returns CDR1 MNHEY and CDR2 SMNVEV (reference sequence). The CDR3 protein is CASSLTGQNGYTF. As DNA, the CDR3 is TGTGCCAGCAGTTTAACAGGGCAGAATGGCTACACCTTC.

In nucleotides, the CDR3 is TGTGCCAGCAGCTTTGCGGGGGGGGTCAAAGAGACCCAGTACTTC. This sequence encodes CASSFAGGVKETQYF. V and J are TRBV7-9 and TRBJ2-5; TRBD2 matches at 9 bases. After removal of 3 bases from V and 3 bases from J, the junction contained 5 bases not matched to a gene. The CDR3 totals 15 residues. Per the germline V gene, CDR1 is SEHNR and CDR2 is FQNEAQ (reference sequence).

The chain has TRBV5-6 and TRBJ2-7; TRBD1 agrees at 7 bases. The CDR3 runs to 13 residues. J lost 3 bases, V lost 4 bases, and 4 bases had no gene match. Germline CDR1 SGHDT, CDR2 YYEEEE. The CDR3 DNA is TGTGCCAGCAGCATGCAGGGGGACTACGAGCAGTACTTC. It is translated as CASSMQGDYEQYF.

DNA of the CDR3: TGTGCCAGCAGCCTGGGACTAGCGGGCTACGAGCAGTACTTC. Its protein product is CASSLGLAGYEQYF. This chain joins TRBV28 and TRBJ2-7, with TRBD2 identical over 12 bases. The CDR3 extends over 14 amino acids. V was clipped by 6 bases and J by 3 bases; unmatched bases: 3. The germline gives CDR1 MDHEN, CDR2 SYDVKM.

V and J are TRBV6-6 and TRBJ2-5, with TRBD1 identical over 7 bases. The length of the CDR3 is 15 residues. V lost 6 bases and J lost 3; bases outside the gene matches: 10. Germline-derived CDR1 and CDR2 are MNHNY and SVGAGI (reference sequence). The CDR3 here is CASSAGTVSKETQYF. The CDR3 DNA sequence: TGTGCCAGCAGCGCCGGGACAGTTTCTAAAGAGACCCAGTACTTC.

This chain links TRBV28 with TRBJ1-4, with 7 positions matching TRBD1. The CDR3 is 14 amino acids. Germline trimming cut 4 bases from V and 10 bases from J; bases unmatched to any gene: 9. CDR1 MDHEN and CDR2 SYDVKM come from the germline V gene. This CDR3 reads CASSSSDRVGKLFF. The CDR3 DNA sequence: TGTGCCAGCAGTTCCTCCGACAGGGTAGGAAAACTGTTTTTT.

This chain connects TRBV4-2 to TRBJ2-7, with a tentative D call TRBD2 (6 bases). Germline V lookup: CDR1 LGHNA, CDR2 YNFKEQ. V was cut by 4 bases and J by 2 bases, with 18 bases left in between. This CDR3 spans 16 amino acids. In DNA form, the CDR3 reads TGTGCCAGCAGCCGAGTCGTAGCGGCATACACCTACGAGCAGTACTTC. As protein: CASSRVVAAYTYEQYF.

The chain has TRBV7-6 and TRBJ2-1; 7 bases match TRBD1. Trimming took 3 bases from V and 4 from J; bases not matched to a gene: 3. Germline assignment: CDR1 SGHVS and CDR2 FNYEAQ. The CDR3 extends over 14 amino acids. CDR3: CASSLGQSYNEQFF. The CDR3 DNA follows: TGTGCCAGCAGCTTGGGACAGTCGTACAATGAGCAGTTCTTC.

The V and J genes are TRBV10-3 and TRBJ1-1, with 8 bases matching TRBD1. The CDR3 is made up of 17 amino acids. Germline CDR1 and CDR2: ENHRY and SYGVKD. The J segment lost 5 bases and the V segment lost 0 bases, leaving 11 bases of the junction unmatched. In nucleotides, the CDR3 is TGTGCCATCAGTGAGTCCACAGGGGGGATCAAGGTGACTGAAGCTTTCTTT. Its protein product is CAISESTGGIKVTEAFF.

The chain recombines TRBV7-2 with TRBJ2-1; D gene ambiguous. The germline gives CDR1 SGHTA, CDR2 FQGNSA. V gave up 5 bases and J gave up 0 bases, with 14 bases separating them. This CDR3 region has 16 residues. CDR3: CASSLMLDLSYNEQFF. CDR3 nucleotide sequence: TGTGCCAGCAGCCTTATGCTAGACCTCTCCTACAATGAGCAGTTCTTC.

This CDR3 is CASSPPGVEGLGETQYF. CDR3 coding DNA: TGTGCCAGCAGCCCCCCGGGGGTGGAGGGCCTTGGCGAGACCCAGTACTTC. The rearrangement joins TRBV7-2 to TRBJ2-5, with D tentatively TRBD2 (6 bases). With 5 bases removed from V and 5 bases from J, the gap between germline ends came to 24 bases. The germline gives CDR1 SGHTA, CDR2 FQGNSA. This CDR3 comprises 17 residues.

The gene calls are TRBV5-4 and TRBJ2-2; D is uncertain. The germline V gene has CDR1 SGHNT and CDR2 YYREEE (reference sequence). CDR3 length equals 12 residues. V lost 2 bases and J lost 5, with 4 bases in between. DNA for the CDR3: TGTGCCAGCAGCTTCAGGACCGGGGAGCTGTTTTTT. It is translated as CASSFRTGELFF.

In this sample, this clone turned up once. This chain joins TRBV7-8 and TRBJ2-2, with 9 bases matching TRBD1. CDR1 is SGHVS and CDR2 is FQNEAQ in the germline V gene. Trimming removed 1 base from V and 8 bases from J; junction bases left unmatched: 5. The CDR3 spans 15 residues. The CDR3 loop is CASSLDTGGRGELFF. DNA of the CDR3: TGTGCCAGCAGCTTAGATACAGGGGGCAGGGGGGAGCTGTTTTTT.

The chain is built from TRBV7-9 and TRBJ1-1; TRBD1 is a possible D gene (6 bases). This CDR3 contains 17 residues. The V gene lost 5 bases and the J gene lost 1 base, with 20 bases spanning the gap. Germline V gene sequence: CDR1 SEHNR, CDR2 FQNEAQ (reference sequence). CDR3 coding DNA: TGTGCCAGCAGCCCCTACCGAGGCGGGGGCTGGAACACTGAAGCTTTCTTT. This codes for CASSPYRGGGWNTEAFF.

This clone was seen a handful of times. The J gene is TRBJ2-1, the V gene TRBV10-3, with TRBD2 identical over 8 bases. Per the germline V gene, CDR1 is ENHRY and CDR2 is SYGVKD. The V gene end was trimmed by 3 bases and the J gene end by 7 bases; junction bases not matched to a gene: 5. This CDR3 comprises 14 residues. CDR3 region: CAISDRSGGNEQFF. In nucleotides, the CDR3 is TGTGCCATCAGTGATCGGAGCGGGGGAAATGAGCAGTTCTTC.

The J gene is TRBJ2-3, the V gene TRBV19, with TRBD2 as a possible D gene (6 bases). Germline values: CDR1 LNHDA, CDR2 SQIVND (reference sequence). The CDR3 sequence is 12 residues long. Trimming removed 10 bases at V and 5 bases at J, with 13 bases between. The CDR3 reads CATSMREDTQYF. The DNA for the CDR3 is TGTGCCACTTCTATGCGGGAAGATACGCAGTATTTT. Filled out from reference TRBV19 and TRBJ2-3, the complete variable domain reads DGGITQSPKYLFRKEGQNVTLSCEQNLNHDAMYWYRQDPGQGLRLIYYSQIVNDFQKGDIAEGYSVSREKKESFPLTVTSAQKNPTAFYLCATSMREDTQYFGPGTRLTVL.

This clone was detected only once. The V and J genes are TRBV6-5 and TRBJ1-5; D is unresolved. CDR1 and CDR2 (germline): MNHEY, SVGAGI. CDR3 length equals 16 residues. V shed 4 bases and J shed 1 base, with 14 bases lying between them. The CDR3 coding sequence is TGTGCCAGCAGTTTGCGAAGCGAAACCAGCAATCAGCCCCAGCATTTT. This sequence encodes CASSLRSETSNQPQHF.

V is TRBV7-9 and J is TRBJ1-2; D remains unclear. Germline values: CDR1 SEHNR, CDR2 FQNEAQ (reference sequence). CDR3 length equals 13 residues. V gave up 6 bases and J gave up 0 bases, with 8 bases separating them. Written as DNA, the CDR3 is TGTGCCAGCAGTCGGGGTGCTAACTATGGCTACACCTTC. It specifies CASSRGANYGYTF.

The chain recombines TRBV9 with TRBJ2-2; maybe TRBD1 (5 bases). This CDR3 has 16 residues. Trimming removed 4 bases from V and 1 base from J, with 14 bases in between. Germline CDR1 and CDR2: SGDLS and YYNGEE. The CDR3 reads CASSLRAGLNTGELFF. CDR3 sequence (DNA): TGTGCCAGCAGCCTCCGAGCAGGGTTGAACACCGGGGAGCTGTTTTTT.